A single sample gave rise to the 21 T cell receptor beta chains below, sequenced in a study of blood T cell repertoires in COVID-19. Profiling relied on immunoSEQ multiplex PCR, and the TCRdb table lists in-frame clones only, not all of them. Of under 250,000 clones in the sample, 80% to 90% are singletons; the top ten hold less than 15%. The source material was peripheral blood. These receptors came from a human donor in a cohort sampled during active COVID-19.

This rearrangement joins TRBV2 to TRBJ2-3, with D hard to call. This CDR3 contains 12 residues. V lost 7 bases to trimming and J lost 2 bases, with 7 bases between them. Germline V gene data show CDR1 as SNHLY and CDR2 as FYNNEI. CDR3 bases: TGTGCCAGCACTGACCTCACAGATACGCAGTATTTT. Encoded protein: CASTDLTDTQYF.

The chain recombines TRBV15 with TRBJ2-7; TRBD2 is a possible D gene (6 bases). CDR1 is LNHNV and CDR2 is YYDKDF in the germline V gene (reference sequence). The CDR3 has 14 residues. Trimming removed 4 bases at V and 6 bases at J, with 16 bases between. In nucleotides, the CDR3 is TGTGCCACCAGCAATTCGAGTTGGCGGGGCGAGCAGTACTTC. This encodes CATSNSSWRGEQYF.

The gene calls are TRBV13 and TRBJ1-1; 8 nucleotides align to TRBD1. Germline lookup yields CDR1 PRHDT and CDR2 FYEKMQ (reference sequence). The CDR3 loop spans 15 amino acids. J gave up 0 bases and V 5 bases, and 5 bases lay outside the gene matches. The CDR3 DNA sequence: TGTGCCAGCAGCCCAGGACAGGGTATGAACACTGAAGCTTTCTTT. Translated, it gives CASSPGQGMNTEAFF.

The rearrangement joins TRBV18 to TRBJ2-3; D call uncertain. Germline lookup yields CDR1 KGHSH and CDR2 LQKENI. The CDR3 has 14 residues. Trimming removed 3 bases from V and 6 bases from J, with 13 bases in between. CDR3 sequence reads: CASSPYRVRDTQYF. CDR3 in DNA: TGTGCCAGCTCACCCTATCGGGTCCGGGATACGCAGTATTTT. Together with reference TRBV18 and TRBJ2-3, the CDR3 gives the full variable domain: NAGVMQNPRHLVRRRGQEARLRCSPMKGHSHVYWYRQLPEEGLKFMVYLQKENIIDESGMPKERFSAEFPKEGPSILRIQQVVRGDSAAYFCASSPYRVRDTQYFGPGTRLTVL.

This clone was observed a single time. The chain couples TRBV10-2 to TRBJ2-7, with a tentative D call TRBD2 (7 bases). Germline V gives CDR1 WSHSY, CDR2 SAAADI. Trimming removed 6 bases from V and 1 base from J, with 16 bases in between. The CDR3 has 15 amino acids. The CDR3 DNA sequence: TGCGCCAGCAGCAACCTCGGGGGGCAATCCTACGAGCAGTACTTC. Its translation: CASSNLGGQSYEQYF.

V usage is TRBV11-3 and J usage is TRBJ2-1, with D possibly matching TRBD1 (6 bases). V was pared by 3 bases and J by 5 bases, with 14 bases between. Germline-derived CDR1 and CDR2 are SGHNT and YENEEA. The CDR3 has 15 amino acids. The CDR3 is CASSFTGTQNNEQFF. The CDR3 region has the DNA TGTGCCAGCAGCTTCACCGGGACACAGAACAATGAGCAGTTCTTC.

The chain couples TRBV27 to TRBJ2-3; no definite D call. V dropped 2 bases and J dropped 3 bases, with 6 bases sitting between them. The CDR3 contains 13 residues. From germline, CDR1 is MNHEY and CDR2 SMNVEV (reference sequence). Here the CDR3 DNA reads TGTGCCAGCAGTTTAACTTTAACAGATACGCAGTATTTT. It yields the protein CASSLTLTDTQYF.

The V and J genes are TRBV19 and TRBJ2-1; 8 nucleotides align to TRBD2. This CDR3 is built from 19 residues. Trimming cost V 5 bases and J 1 base; bases outside gene matches: 16. From germline, CDR1 is LNHDA and CDR2 SQIVND (reference sequence). The DNA for the CDR3 is TGTGCCAGTAGTCCCGTTCTCAGCGGGAGCCTGAGGTCCTACAATGAGCAGTTCTTC. It is translated as CASSPVLSGSLRSYNEQFF.

This clone was recorded a few times. This rearrangement joins TRBV19 to TRBJ2-3, with TRBD2 identical over 10 bases. The CDR3 has 15 amino acids. Per germline, CDR1 LNHDA and CDR2 SQIVND (reference sequence). The V gene end was trimmed by 6 bases and the J gene end by 6 bases; junction bases not matched to a gene: 9. CDR3 bases: TGTGCCAGTAGGGGTTCAGCGGGAGGGTATGATACGCAGTATTTT. This gives the protein CASRGSAGGYDTQYF. The full variable domain, its missing parts supplied by reference TRBV19 and TRBJ2-3, is DGGITQSPKYLFRKEGQNVTLSCEQNLNHDAMYWYRQDPGQGLRLIYYSQIVNDFQKGDIAEGYSVSREKKESFPLTVTSAQKNPTAFYLCASRGSAGGYDTQYFGPGTRLTVL.

This chain joins TRBV29-1 and TRBJ2-5; tentative D call: TRBD2 (6 bases). The V end was cut by 3 bases, the J end by 1 base, with 9 bases between. Germline CDR1 is SQVTM and CDR2 is ANQGSEA. The CDR3 has 13 amino acids. The CDR3 protein is CSVERDVQETQYF. In DNA form, the CDR3 reads TGCAGCGTTGAGCGGGATGTCCAAGAGACCCAGTACTTC.

The CDR3 here is CASTEQGPYGYTF. CDR3 bases: TGTGCCAGCACCGAACAGGGTCCCTATGGCTACACCTTC. V gene TRBV28 combines with J gene TRBJ1-2; a possible D gene is TRBD1 (6 bases). CDR1 is MDHEN, CDR2 SYDVKM, per germline. The CDR3 has 13 amino acids. V lost 7 bases and J lost 4, with 13 bases in between.

DNA for the CDR3: TGTGCCAGCAGCTCTGCTAATAATTCACCCCTCCACTTT. Translating it yields CASSSANNSPLHF. The chain employs TRBV7-2 and TRBJ1-6; the D is unclear. There are 13 residues in the CDR3. V lost 4 bases to trimming and J lost 5 bases, with 6 bases between them. Per the germline V gene, CDR1 is SGHTA and CDR2 is FQGNSA.

The CDR3 spells CASSLGQGNTIYF. In DNA, the CDR3 is TGCGCCAGCAGCTTGGGTCAGGGGAACACCATATATTTT. The chain employs TRBV5-1 and TRBJ1-3; TRBD1 might be the D (6 bases). V lost 0 bases and J lost 7, with 8 bases in between. CDR1 is SGHRS and CDR2 is YFSETQ in the germline V gene. The CDR3 length is 13 residues.

The chain joins TRBV18 to TRBJ2-1; D may be TRBD2 (5 bases). V was trimmed by 1 base and J by 0 bases, leaving 10 bases between them. CDR1 and CDR2 (germline): KGHSH, LQKENI. CDR3 size: 16 residues. Written as DNA, the CDR3 is TGTGCCAGCTCACCACATCCCAGCGGCTCCTACAATGAGCAGTTCTTC. Protein: CASSPHPSGSYNEQFF.

The V gene is TRBV10-3, the J gene TRBJ2-1; D gene ambiguous. This CDR3 is built from 16 residues. Germline values: CDR1 ENHRY, CDR2 SYGVKD. Trimming removed 3 bases from V and 0 bases from J, with 12 bases in between. The chain's CDR3 is CAISDRSSSSYNEQFF. Here the CDR3 DNA reads TGTGCCATCAGTGACAGGTCGTCCAGCTCCTACAATGAGCAGTTCTTC.

This chain joins TRBV25-1 and TRBJ1-4, with 7 bases fitting TRBD1. The V gene end was trimmed by 2 bases and the J gene end by 7 bases; junction bases not matched to a gene: 4. The CDR3 is 14 residues long. Germline V CDR1 and CDR2: MGHDK, SYGVNS. The CDR3: CASSERGRGEKLFF. In DNA, the CDR3 is TGTGCCAGCAGTGAAAGGGGGCGCGGTGAAAAACTGTTTTTT. Together with reference TRBV25-1 and TRBJ1-4, the CDR3 gives the full variable domain: EADIYQTPRYLVIGTGKKITLECSQTMGHDKMYWYQQDPGMELHLIHYSYGVNSTEKGDLSSESTVSRIRTEHFPLTLESARPSHTSQYLCASSERGRGEKLFFGSGTQLSVL.

The chain has TRBV7-6 and TRBJ2-7; 8 positions agree with TRBD1. Germline CDR1 SGHVS, CDR2 FNYEAQ. The V gene end was trimmed by 5 bases and the J gene end by 2 bases; junction bases not matched to a gene: 8. The CDR3 is 15 residues long. The CDR3 DNA follows: TGTGCCAGCAGCCCGTGGGACAGGCTGGCCTACGAGCAGTACTTC. Its protein is CASSPWDRLAYEQYF.

J is TRBJ2-1 and V is TRBV7-2, with 7 bases identical to TRBD2. The germline V gene has CDR1 SGHTA and CDR2 FQGNSA. This CDR3 has 15 residues. V lost 8 bases to trimming and J lost 0 bases; unmatched junction nucleotides: 7. CDR3 bases: TGTGCCAGCCTATCCCGCGGGAGCTCCTACAATGAGCAGTTCTTC. Protein product: CASLSRGSSYNEQFF.

V usage is TRBV13 and J usage is TRBJ2-1, with 12 bases identical to TRBD2. This CDR3 region has 18 residues. Trimming cost V 6 bases and J 0 bases; bases outside gene matches: 9. Germline V CDR1 and CDR2: PRHDT, FYEKMQ (reference sequence). The CDR3 DNA sequence: TGTGCCAGCAGACGAGGACTAGCGGGAACGGACTCCTACAATGAGCAGTTCTTC. The encoded protein is CASRRGLAGTDSYNEQFF.

This clone was detected a few times. V is TRBV7-9 and J is TRBJ2-2; the D gene is possibly TRBD2 (6 bases). This CDR3 has 17 amino acids. CDR1 SEHNR and CDR2 FQNEAQ come from the germline V gene (reference sequence). Trimming pared 5 bases from V and 4 bases from J, leaving 20 bases between. CDR3 DNA: TGTGCCAGCAGCACGAGTGGGGGGAGAGCGACCACCGGGGAGCTGTTTTTT. It yields the protein CASSTSGGRATTGELFF.

This chain uses TRBV11-2 with TRBJ1-2; D is ambiguous. This CDR3 has 13 residues. Germline CDR1 reads SGHAT; CDR2 reads FQNNGV. V lost 5 bases and J lost 4, with 11 bases in between. CDR3 sequence: CASSQDTFYGYTF. The CDR3, as DNA: TGTGCCAGCAGCCAAGACACCTTCTATGGCTACACCTTC.